Reported below is one T cell receptor beta chain. Germline V gene sequence: CDR1 SQVTM, CDR2 ANQGSEA. Trimming removed 2 bases from V and 6 bases from J, with 11 bases in between. The CDR3 has 13 amino acids. The entry originates in a study of OX40 agonist ivuxolimab in advanced cancers. Profiling relied on immunoSEQ multiplex PCR, and the TCRdb table lists in-frame clones only, not all of them. The sample lists more than 75,000 clones; roughly 80% were seen once. The chain uses TRBV29-1 and TRBJ2-4; TRBD1 might be the D (6 bases). Here the sequenced sample was CD4+ or CD8+ T cells sorted from blood, taken in a trial of the OX40 agonist ivuxolimab. The receptor was derived from an adult with an advanced solid tumor such as melanoma, head and neck, liver or kidney cancer. Here the CDR3 reads CSVEYGQRNIQYF. CDR3 DNA sequence: TGCAGCGTTGAATATGGACAGAGAAACATTCAGTACTTC.